The present T cell receptor (beta chain) was sequenced within a study of multiple sclerosis patients with progressive multifocal leukoencephalopathy. Documented time point: more than 5 months of natalizumab therapy. The method was immunoSEQ multiplex PCR; TCRdb's version includes in-frame clones alone and lacks a portion of them. The profile shows under 30,000 clones, roughly 89% of them singletons. J gave up 12 bases and V 4 bases, and 11 bases lay outside the gene matches. The CDR3 loop spans 15 amino acids. The clonotype originates from a human donor with multiple sclerosis. Sequences were derived from PBMCs, sampled from a patient treated with natalizumab. The V and J genes are TRBV23-1 and TRBJ1-6, with TRBD1 matching over 8 bases. TRBV23-1 is an ORF for which the function is uncertain. This CDR3 reads CASSPRTGIERPLHF. The DNA of the CDR3 is TGCGCCAGCAGTCCGAGGACAGGGATAGAGAGACCCCTCCACTTT.